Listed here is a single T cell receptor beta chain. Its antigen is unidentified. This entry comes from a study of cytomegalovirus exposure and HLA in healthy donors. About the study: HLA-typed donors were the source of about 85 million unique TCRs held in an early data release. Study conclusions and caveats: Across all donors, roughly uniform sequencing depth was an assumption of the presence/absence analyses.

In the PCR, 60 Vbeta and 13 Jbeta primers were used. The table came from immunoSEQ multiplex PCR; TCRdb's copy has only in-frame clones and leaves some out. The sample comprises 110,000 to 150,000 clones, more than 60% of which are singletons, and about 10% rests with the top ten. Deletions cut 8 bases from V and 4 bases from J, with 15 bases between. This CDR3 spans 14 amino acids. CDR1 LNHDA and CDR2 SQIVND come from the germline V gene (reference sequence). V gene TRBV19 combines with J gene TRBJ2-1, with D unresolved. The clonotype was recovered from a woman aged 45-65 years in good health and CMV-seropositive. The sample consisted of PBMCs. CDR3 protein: CASHGQEPYNEQFF. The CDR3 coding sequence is TGTGCCAGTCATGGCCAGGAACCTTACAATGAGCAGTTCTTC.